The source of this TCR beta chain is a study of blood T cell repertoires in COVID-19. As for the study in general: Whether acute or convalescent, the COVID-19 samples came from the United States, Italy and Spain.

Across fewer than 25 US areas, participants ranged in age from about 18 to 89 years. Grouping used clinical history reported by participants in a survey and questionnaire. The germline V and J ends were trimmed by 7 bases and 5 bases, with 14 bases remaining between them. The CDR3 loop spans 13 amino acids. Germline CDR1 reads MNHEY; CDR2 reads SVGAGI. How the authors handled the data: Reference gene primer amplification in the assay estimated nucleated cell counts. Sequencing was performed with immunoSEQ multiplex PCR; in TCRdb, only in-frame clones are kept and a portion is missing. V and J calls and clone size are copied from that table; D and trimming were computed from the DNA. The sample has fewer than 250,000 clones, 87% seen once.

Sequences were obtained from PBMCs or T cells enriched from blood (not recorded which). The sequence derives from a woman aged 25 to 39 with acute COVID-19. The chain has TRBV6-5 and TRBJ1-1, with D tentatively TRBD1 (6 bases). CDR3: CASNPLGGTEAFF. For the CDR3, the DNA is TGTGCCAGCAATCCCTTAGGGGGAACTGAAGCTTTCTTT.